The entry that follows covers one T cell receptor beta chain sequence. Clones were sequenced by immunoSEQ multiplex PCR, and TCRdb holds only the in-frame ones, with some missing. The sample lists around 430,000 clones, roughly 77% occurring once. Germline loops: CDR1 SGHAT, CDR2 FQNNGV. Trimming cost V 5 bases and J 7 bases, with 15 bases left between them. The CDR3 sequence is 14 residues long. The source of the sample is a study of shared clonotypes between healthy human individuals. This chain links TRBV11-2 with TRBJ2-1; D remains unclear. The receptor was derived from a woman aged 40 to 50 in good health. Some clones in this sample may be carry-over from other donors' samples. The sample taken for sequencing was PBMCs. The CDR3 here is CASSKQVLRNEQFF. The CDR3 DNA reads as TGTGCCAGCAGCAAGCAGGTGTTACGGAATGAGCAGTTCTTC.